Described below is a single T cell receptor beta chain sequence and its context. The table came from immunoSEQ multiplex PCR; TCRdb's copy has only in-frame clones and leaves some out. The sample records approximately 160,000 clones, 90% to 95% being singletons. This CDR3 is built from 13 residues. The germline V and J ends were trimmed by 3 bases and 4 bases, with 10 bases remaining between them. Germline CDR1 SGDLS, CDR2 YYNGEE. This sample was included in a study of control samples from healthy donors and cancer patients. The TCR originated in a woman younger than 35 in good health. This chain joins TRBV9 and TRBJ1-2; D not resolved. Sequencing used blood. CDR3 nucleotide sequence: TGTGCCAGCAGCGGTGATGTGGGCTATGGCTACACCTTC. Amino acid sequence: CASSGDVGYGYTF.